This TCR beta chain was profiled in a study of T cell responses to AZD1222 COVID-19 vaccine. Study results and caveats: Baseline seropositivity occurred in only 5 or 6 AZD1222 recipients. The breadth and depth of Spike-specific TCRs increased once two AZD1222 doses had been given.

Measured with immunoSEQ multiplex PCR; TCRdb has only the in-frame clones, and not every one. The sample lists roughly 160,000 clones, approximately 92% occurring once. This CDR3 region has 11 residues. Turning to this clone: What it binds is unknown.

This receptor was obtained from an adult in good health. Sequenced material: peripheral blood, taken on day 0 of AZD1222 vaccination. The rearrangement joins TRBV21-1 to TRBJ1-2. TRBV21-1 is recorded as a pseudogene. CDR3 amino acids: CSQCRVYGYTF. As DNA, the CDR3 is TGTTCTCAATGTAGGGTCTATGGCTACACCTTC.